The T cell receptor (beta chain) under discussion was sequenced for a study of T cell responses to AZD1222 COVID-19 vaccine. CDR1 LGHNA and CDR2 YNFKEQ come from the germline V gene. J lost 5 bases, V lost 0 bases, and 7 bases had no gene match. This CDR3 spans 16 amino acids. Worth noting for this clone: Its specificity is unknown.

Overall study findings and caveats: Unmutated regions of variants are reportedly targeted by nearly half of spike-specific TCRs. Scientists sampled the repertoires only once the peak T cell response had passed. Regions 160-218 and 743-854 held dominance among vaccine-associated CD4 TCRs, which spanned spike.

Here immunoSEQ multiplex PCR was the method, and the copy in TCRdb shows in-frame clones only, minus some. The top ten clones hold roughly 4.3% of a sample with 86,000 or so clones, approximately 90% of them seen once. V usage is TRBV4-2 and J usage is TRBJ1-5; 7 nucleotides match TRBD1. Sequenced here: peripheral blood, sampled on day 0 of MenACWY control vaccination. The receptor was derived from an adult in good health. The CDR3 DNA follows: TGTGCCAGCAGCCAAGACCCGGGACAGTTACATCAGCCCCAGCATTTT. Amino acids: CASSQDPGQLHQPQHF.